These 12 T cell receptor beta chains came from one sample sequenced in a study of T cell responses to AZD1222 COVID-19 vaccine. Data came from immunoSEQ multiplex PCR; TCRdb stores just in-frame clones and leaves some out. The top ten clones hold 6.5% to 8% of a sample with over 55,000 clones, 84% of them seen once. The sample in question was peripheral blood, obtained on day 0 of AZD1222 vaccination. The receptor set was obtained from an adult in good health.

The chain employs TRBV27 and TRBJ2-7; tentative D call: TRBD2 (6 bases). The ends were cut back, 6 bases at V and 2 bases at J, with 14 bases in the middle. The germline CDR1 and CDR2 sequences are MNHEY and SMNVEV (reference sequence). CDR3 size: 14 residues. The CDR3 region has the DNA TGTGCCAGCAGCCTTACCGGGACTCCCTACGAGCAGTACTTC. Translation: CASSLTGTPYEQYF.

The genes are TRBV2 and TRBJ1-2; D may be TRBD1 (6 bases). The V end was cut by 2 bases, the J end by 5 bases, with 12 bases between. Germline V gene lookup returns CDR1 SNHLY and CDR2 FYNNEI. CDR3 size: 14 residues. As DNA, the CDR3 is TGTGCCAGCAGTGAATGGGGGGGCGGGTATGGCTACACCTTC. Amino acid sequence: CASSEWGGGYGYTF.

The chain links TRBV9 to TRBJ2-7; D is undetermined. This CDR3 has 14 residues. Germline V gives CDR1 SGDLS, CDR2 YYNGEE. The V gene lost 0 bases and the J gene lost 0 bases, with 7 bases spanning the gap. CDR3 in DNA: TGTGCCAGCAGCGTAGCCTTGAACTCCTACGAGCAGTACTTC. Its translation is CASSVALNSYEQYF.

V and J are TRBV5-1 and TRBJ2-1; maybe TRBD2 (6 bases). Germline CDR1 reads SGHRS; CDR2 reads YFSETQ. The CDR3 is 13 residues long. Trimming cost V 9 bases and J 6 bases, with 16 bases left between them. The CDR3 sequence: CATRDSTGNEQFF. For the CDR3, the DNA is TGCGCCACCCGGGACTCAACAGGCAATGAGCAGTTCTTC. Full variable domain (outside the CDR3, taken from reference TRBV5-1 and TRBJ2-1): KAGVTQTPRYLIKTRGQQVTLSCSPISGHRSVSWYQQTPGQGLQFLFEYFSETQRNKGNFPGRFSGRQFSNSRSEMNVSTLELGDSALYLCATRDSTGNEQFFGPGTRLTVL.

The J gene is TRBJ1-5, the V gene TRBV20-1, with D uncertain. The CDR3 extends over 13 amino acids. CDR1 is DFQATT and CDR2 is SNEGSKA in the germline V gene (reference sequence). V was clipped by 3 bases and J by 0 bases, with 6 bases between them. CDR3 residues: CSASQDSNQPQHF. The CDR3 DNA is TGCAGTGCTAGTCAGGATAGCAATCAGCCCCAGCATTTT.

CDR3 coding DNA: TGCGCCAGCAGCTTGGGCCAGCGGGTCGAGCAGTACTTC. Translated: CASSLGQRVEQYF. This sequence joins TRBV5-1 and TRBJ2-7, with a tentative D call TRBD2 (6 bases). The CDR3 is 13 amino acids. Germline V gene data show CDR1 as SGHRS and CDR2 as YFSETQ. V dropped 0 bases and J dropped 6 bases, with 10 bases sitting between them.

CDR3 sequence reads: CASSNRGVNLETQYF. In nucleotides, the CDR3 is TGTGCCAGCAGCAACAGGGGGGTGAATCTAGAGACCCAGTACTTC. J is TRBJ2-5 and V is TRBV6-5; 8 bases are shared with TRBD1. The ends lost 6 bases at V and 4 bases at J; junction bases unmatched: 10. The CDR3 loop spans 15 amino acids. The germline gives CDR1 MNHEY, CDR2 SVGAGI.

This chain links TRBV11-2 with TRBJ2-7; no clear D. Between the trimmed V and J ends, which lost 1 base and 6 bases, there was a span of 13 bases. This CDR3 has 14 residues. CDR1 is SGHAT and CDR2 is FQNNGV in the germline V gene. This chain's CDR3 is CASSLVSFEREQYF. The CDR3 nucleotides are TGTGCCAGCAGCTTAGTCTCTTTTGAGCGCGAGCAGTACTTC.

The V call is TRBV2, the J call TRBJ1-6; D might be TRBD1 (6 bases). Trimming took 5 bases from V and 0 from J, leaving 8 bases between them. The CDR3 sequence is 15 residues long. Germline V CDR1 and CDR2: SNHLY, FYNNEI. CDR3: CASSQGTSYNSPLHF. In DNA form, the CDR3 reads TGTGCCAGCAGTCAGGGGACCTCCTATAATTCACCCCTCCACTTT.

This clone was found once. The chain has TRBV5-1 and TRBJ2-4; 8 positions agree with TRBD2. Germline trimming cut 0 bases from V and 0 bases from J; bases unmatched to any gene: 11. The CDR3 is 19 residues long. Germline values: CDR1 SGHRS, CDR2 YFSETQ. The CDR3 DNA reads TGCGCCAGCAGCTTGGTTGGTAGCGGGGATCTACTAGCCAAAAACATTCAGTACTTC. The encoded protein is CASSLVGSGDLLAKNIQYF.

This chain joins TRBV18 and TRBJ1-3; no reliable D call. The CDR3 extends over 15 amino acids. Trimming left V 4 bases short and J 0 bases short, with 10 bases between. Germline V gives CDR1 KGHSH, CDR2 LQKENI. The DNA of the CDR3 is TGTGCCAGCTCACGTGAGGTGTTCTCTGGAAACACCATATATTTT. Its protein is CASSREVFSGNTIYF.

This clone was detected only once. The chain has TRBV10-1 and TRBJ2-5; no clear D gene. The CDR3 runs to 13 residues. The V end was cut by 5 bases, the J end by 1 base, with 8 bases between. Germline CDR1 reads WNHNN; CDR2 reads SYGVQD (reference sequence). CDR3 in amino acids: CASSKTIQETQYF. CDR3 in DNA: TGCGCCAGCAGTAAAACCATCCAAGAGACCCAGTACTTC.